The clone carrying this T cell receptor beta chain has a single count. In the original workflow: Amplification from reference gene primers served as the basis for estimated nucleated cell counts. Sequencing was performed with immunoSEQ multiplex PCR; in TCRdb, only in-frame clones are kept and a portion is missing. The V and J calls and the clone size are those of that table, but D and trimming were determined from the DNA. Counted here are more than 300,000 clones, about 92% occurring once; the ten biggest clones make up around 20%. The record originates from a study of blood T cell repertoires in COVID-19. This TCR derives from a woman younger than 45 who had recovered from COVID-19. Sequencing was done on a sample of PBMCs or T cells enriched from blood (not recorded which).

The CDR3 here is CSASRPGLAGMRDTQYF. The CDR3 DNA follows: TGCAGTGCTAGTCGCCCGGGACTAGCGGGTATGAGAGATACGCAGTATTTT. The chain links TRBV20-1 to TRBJ2-3; 12 bases fit TRBD2. This CDR3 contains 17 residues. Per germline, CDR1 DFQATT and CDR2 SNEGSKA (reference sequence). With 3 bases clipped from V and 5 bases from J, the junction kept 12 bases outside the gene matches.